The present TCR beta chain was sequenced within a study of blood T cell repertoires in COVID-19. TCRdb keeps only in-frame clones here, not all; method: immunoSEQ multiplex PCR. The data contain more than 130,000 clones, 70% to 85% of them seen just once; the ten biggest clones take up 8.8%. V was clipped by 9 bases and J by 4 bases, with 12 bases between them. Germline V lookup: CDR1 SNHLY, CDR2 FYNNEI. This CDR3 region has 12 residues. The sample comprised peripheral blood. The clonotype originates from an elderly woman in a cohort sampled during active or convalescent COVID-19. V is TRBV2 and J is TRBJ1-2, with D possibly being TRBD1 (6 bases). The CDR3 DNA reads as TGTGCCAGTAAAGGACAGCTCTATGGCTACACCTTC. Its translation: CASKGQLYGYTF.